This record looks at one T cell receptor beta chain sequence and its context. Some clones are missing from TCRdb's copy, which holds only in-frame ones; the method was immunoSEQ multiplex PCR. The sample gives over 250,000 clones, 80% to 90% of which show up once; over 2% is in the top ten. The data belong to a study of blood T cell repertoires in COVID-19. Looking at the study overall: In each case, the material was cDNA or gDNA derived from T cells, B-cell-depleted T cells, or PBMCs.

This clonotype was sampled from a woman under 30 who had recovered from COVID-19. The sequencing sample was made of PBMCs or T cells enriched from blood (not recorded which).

CDR3 in DNA: TGTGCCAGCAGTTTGAACGGTGAGCAGTTCTTC. The encoded protein is CASSLNGEQFF. The chain couples TRBV27 to TRBJ2-1; D not resolved. The V gene lost 3 bases and the J gene lost 9 bases, with 6 bases spanning the gap. Germline V lookup: CDR1 MNHEY, CDR2 SMNVEV (reference sequence). The CDR3 covers 11 residues.